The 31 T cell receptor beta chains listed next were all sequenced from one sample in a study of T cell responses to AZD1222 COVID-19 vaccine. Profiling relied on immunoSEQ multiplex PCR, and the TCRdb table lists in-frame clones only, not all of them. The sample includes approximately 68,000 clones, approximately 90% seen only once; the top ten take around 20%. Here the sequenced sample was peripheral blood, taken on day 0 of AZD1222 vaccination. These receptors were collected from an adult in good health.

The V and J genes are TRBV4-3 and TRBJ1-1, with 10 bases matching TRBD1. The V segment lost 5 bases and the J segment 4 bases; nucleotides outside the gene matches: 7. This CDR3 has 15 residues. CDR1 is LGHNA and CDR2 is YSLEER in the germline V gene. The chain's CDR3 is CASSSQDRGGTEAFF. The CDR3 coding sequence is TGCGCCAGCAGCTCACAGGACAGGGGGGGCACTGAAGCTTTCTTT.

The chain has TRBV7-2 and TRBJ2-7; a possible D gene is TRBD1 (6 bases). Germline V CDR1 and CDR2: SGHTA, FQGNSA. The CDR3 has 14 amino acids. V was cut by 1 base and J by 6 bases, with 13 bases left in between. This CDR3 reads CASSLGRGFGEQYF. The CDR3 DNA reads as TGTGCCAGCAGCTTAGGCAGGGGATTTGGCGAGCAGTACTTC.

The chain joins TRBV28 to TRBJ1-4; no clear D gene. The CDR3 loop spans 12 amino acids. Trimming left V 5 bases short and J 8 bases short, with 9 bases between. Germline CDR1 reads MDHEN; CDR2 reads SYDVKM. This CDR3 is CASSQGWEKLFF. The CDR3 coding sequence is TGTGCCAGCAGTCAAGGGTGGGAAAAACTGTTTTTT.

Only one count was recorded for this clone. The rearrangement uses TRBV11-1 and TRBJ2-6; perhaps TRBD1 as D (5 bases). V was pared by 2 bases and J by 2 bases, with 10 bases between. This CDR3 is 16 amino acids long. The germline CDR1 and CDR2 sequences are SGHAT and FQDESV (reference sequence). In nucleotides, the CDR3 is TGTGCCAGCAGCTTACAGGTGGGGCCTGGGGCCAACGTCCTGACTTTC. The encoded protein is CASSLQVGPGANVLTF.

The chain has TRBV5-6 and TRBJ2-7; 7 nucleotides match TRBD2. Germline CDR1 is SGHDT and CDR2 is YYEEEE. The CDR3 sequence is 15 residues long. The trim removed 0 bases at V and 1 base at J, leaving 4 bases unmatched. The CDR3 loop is CASSLAFSGSYEQYF. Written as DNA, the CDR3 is TGTGCCAGCAGCTTGGCCTTTAGCGGGTCCTACGAGCAGTACTTC.

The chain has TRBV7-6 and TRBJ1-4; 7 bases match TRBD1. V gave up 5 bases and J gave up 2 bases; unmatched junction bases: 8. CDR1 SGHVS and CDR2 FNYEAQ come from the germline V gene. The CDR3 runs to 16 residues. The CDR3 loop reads CASSRQGSNTNEKLFF. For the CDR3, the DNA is TGTGCCAGCAGCAGACAGGGAAGTAATACTAATGAAAAACTGTTTTTT.

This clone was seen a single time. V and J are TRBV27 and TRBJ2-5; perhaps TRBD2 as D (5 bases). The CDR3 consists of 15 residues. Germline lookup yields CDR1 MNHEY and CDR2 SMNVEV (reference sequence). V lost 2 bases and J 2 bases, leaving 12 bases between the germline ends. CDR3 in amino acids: CASSLDERGQETQYF. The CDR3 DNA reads TGTGCCAGCAGTTTAGATGAGAGAGGGCAAGAGACCCAGTACTTC.

For the CDR3, the DNA is TGTGCCAGCAGCTCGGGTGGGACAAGGTCCTACGAGCAGTACTTC. This gives the protein CASSSGGTRSYEQYF. This chain joins TRBV5-4 and TRBJ2-7; a possible D gene is TRBD1 (6 bases). V was cut by 3 bases and J by 1 base, with 14 bases left in between. Germline V gives CDR1 SGHNT, CDR2 YYREEE (reference sequence). This CDR3 spans 15 amino acids.

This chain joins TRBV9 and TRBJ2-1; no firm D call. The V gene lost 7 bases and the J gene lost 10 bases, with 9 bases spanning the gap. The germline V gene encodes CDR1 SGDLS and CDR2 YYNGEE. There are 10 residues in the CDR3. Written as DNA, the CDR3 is TGTGCCAGCGCAGGTCGCGAGCAGTTCTTC. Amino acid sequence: CASAGREQFF.

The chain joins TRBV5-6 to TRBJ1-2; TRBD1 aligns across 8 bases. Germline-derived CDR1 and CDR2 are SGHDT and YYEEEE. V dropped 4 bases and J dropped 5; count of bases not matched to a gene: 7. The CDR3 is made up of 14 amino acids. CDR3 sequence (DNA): TGTGCCAGCAGCCTACCTGACAGGGGTTATGGCTACACCTTC. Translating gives CASSLPDRGYGYTF.

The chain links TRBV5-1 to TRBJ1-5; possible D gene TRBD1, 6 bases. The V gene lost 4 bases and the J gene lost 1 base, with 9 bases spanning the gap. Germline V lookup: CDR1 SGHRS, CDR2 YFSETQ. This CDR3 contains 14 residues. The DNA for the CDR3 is TGCGCCAGCAGCCGGGGGGCCAGCAATCAGCCCCAGCATTTT. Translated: CASSRGASNQPQHF.

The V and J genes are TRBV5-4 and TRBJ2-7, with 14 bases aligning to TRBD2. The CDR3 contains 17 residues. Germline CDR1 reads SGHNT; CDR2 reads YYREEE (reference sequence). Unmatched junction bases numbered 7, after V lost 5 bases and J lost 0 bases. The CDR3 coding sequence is TGTGCCAGCAGACCCGGGACTAGCGGGAGCCACTCCTACGAGCAGTACTTC. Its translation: CASRPGTSGSHSYEQYF.

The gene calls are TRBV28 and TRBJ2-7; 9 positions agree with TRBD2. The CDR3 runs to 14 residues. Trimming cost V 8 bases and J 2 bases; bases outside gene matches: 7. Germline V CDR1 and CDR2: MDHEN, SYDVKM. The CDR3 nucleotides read TGTGCCAGCGCTAGGGCGGGAGGGCCCTACGAGCAGTACTTC. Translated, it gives CASARAGGPYEQYF.

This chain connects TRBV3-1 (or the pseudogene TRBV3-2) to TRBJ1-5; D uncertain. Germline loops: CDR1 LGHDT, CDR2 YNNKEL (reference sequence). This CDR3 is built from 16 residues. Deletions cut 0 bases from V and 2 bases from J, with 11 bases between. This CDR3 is CASSQDKGFGNQPQHF. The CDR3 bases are TGTGCCAGCAGCCAAGATAAGGGTTTTGGCAATCAGCCCCAGCATTTT.

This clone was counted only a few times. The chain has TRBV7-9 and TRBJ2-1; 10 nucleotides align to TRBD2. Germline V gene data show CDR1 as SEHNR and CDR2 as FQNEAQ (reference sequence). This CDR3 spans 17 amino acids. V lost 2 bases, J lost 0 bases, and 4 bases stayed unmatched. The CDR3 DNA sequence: TGTGCCAGCAGCTTACTCAGCGGGGGGGCCTCCTACAATGAGCAGTTCTTC. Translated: CASSLLSGGASYNEQFF. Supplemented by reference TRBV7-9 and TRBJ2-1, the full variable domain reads DTGVSQNPRHKITKRGQNVTFRCDPISEHNRLYWYRQTLGQGPEFLTYFQNEAQLEKSRLLSDRFSAERPKGSFSTLEIQRTEQGDSAMYLCASSLLSGGASYNEQFFGPGTRLTVL.

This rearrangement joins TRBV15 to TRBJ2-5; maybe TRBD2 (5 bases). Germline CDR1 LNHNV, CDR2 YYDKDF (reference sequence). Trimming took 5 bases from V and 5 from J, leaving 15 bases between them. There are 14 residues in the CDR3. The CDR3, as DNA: TGTGCCACCAGCGCTCGGGTACCGGGGGAGACCCAGTACTTC. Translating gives CATSARVPGETQYF.

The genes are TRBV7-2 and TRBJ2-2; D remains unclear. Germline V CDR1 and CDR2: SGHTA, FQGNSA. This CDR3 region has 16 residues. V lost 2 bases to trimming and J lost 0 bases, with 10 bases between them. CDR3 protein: CASSLFFGTNTGELFF. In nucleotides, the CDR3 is TGTGCCAGCAGCTTATTCTTCGGTACGAACACCGGGGAGCTGTTTTTT.

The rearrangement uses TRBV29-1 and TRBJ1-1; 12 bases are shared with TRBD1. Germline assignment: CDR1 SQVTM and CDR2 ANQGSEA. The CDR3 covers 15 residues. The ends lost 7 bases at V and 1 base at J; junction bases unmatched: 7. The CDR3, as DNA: TGCAGCGCTGACCCGGGACAGGGGGCGAACACTGAAGCTTTCTTT. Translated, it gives CSADPGQGANTEAFF.

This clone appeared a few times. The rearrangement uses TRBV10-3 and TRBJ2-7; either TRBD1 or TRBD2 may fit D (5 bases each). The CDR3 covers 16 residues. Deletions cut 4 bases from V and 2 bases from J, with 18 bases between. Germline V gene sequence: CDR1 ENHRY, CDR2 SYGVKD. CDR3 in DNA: TGTGCCATCAGTGGCTCCCACGCGCTGGGACCCTACGAGCAGTACTTC. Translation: CAISGSHALGPYEQYF.

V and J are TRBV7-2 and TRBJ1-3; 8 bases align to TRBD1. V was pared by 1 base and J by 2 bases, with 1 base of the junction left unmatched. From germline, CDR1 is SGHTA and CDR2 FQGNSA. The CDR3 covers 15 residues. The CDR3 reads CASSLETGAGNTIYF. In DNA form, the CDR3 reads TGTGCCAGCAGCTTAGAGACAGGGGCTGGAAACACCATATATTTT.

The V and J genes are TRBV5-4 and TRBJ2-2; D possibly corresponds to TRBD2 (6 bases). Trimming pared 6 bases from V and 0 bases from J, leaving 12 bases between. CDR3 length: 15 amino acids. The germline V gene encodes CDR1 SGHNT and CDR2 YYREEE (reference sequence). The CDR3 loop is CASTRGDSNTGELFF. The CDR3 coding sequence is TGTGCCAGCACCCGAGGGGACTCGAACACCGGGGAGCTGTTTTTT.

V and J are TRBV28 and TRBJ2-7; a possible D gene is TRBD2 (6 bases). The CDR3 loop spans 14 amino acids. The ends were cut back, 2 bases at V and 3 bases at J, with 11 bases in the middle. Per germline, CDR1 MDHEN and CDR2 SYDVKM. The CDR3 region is CASSLSRGLYEQYF. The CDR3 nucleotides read TGTGCCAGCAGTTTAAGTCGGGGACTCTACGAGCAGTACTTC.

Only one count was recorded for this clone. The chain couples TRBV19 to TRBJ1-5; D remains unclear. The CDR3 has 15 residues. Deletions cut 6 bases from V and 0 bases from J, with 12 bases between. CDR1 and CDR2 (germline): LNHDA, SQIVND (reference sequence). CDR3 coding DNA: TGTGCCAGTAGAAGAGACACAAATAGCAATCAGCCCCAGCATTTT. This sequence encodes CASRRDTNSNQPQHF.

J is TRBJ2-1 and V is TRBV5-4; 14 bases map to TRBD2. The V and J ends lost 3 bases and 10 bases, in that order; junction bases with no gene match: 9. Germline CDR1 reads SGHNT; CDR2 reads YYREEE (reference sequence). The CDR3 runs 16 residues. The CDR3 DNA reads TGTGCCAGCAGCTCGAGACTAGCGGGGGGGGAGTCAGAGCAGTTCTTC. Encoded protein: CASSSRLAGGESEQFF.

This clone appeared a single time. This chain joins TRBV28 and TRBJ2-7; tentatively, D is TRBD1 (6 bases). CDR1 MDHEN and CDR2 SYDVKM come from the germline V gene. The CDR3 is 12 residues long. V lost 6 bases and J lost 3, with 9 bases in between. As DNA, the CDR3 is TGTGCCAGCAGAAGGGACAACTACGAGCAGTACTTC. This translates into CASRRDNYEQYF.

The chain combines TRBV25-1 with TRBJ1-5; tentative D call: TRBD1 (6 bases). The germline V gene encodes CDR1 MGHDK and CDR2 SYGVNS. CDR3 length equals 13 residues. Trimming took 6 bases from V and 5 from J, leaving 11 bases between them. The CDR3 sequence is CASRGGEYQPQHF. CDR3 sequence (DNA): TGTGCCAGCAGAGGGGGTGAGTATCAGCCCCAGCATTTT. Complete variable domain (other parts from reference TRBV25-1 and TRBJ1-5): EADIYQTPRYLVIGTGKKITLECSQTMGHDKMYWYQQDPGMELHLIHYSYGVNSTEKGDLSSESTVSRIRTEHFPLTLESARPSHTSQYLCASRGGEYQPQHFGDGTRLSIL.

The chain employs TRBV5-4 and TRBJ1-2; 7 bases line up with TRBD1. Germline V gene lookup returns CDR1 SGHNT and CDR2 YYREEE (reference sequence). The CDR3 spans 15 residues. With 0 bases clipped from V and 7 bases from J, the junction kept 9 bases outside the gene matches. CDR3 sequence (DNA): TGTGCCAGCAGCTTGGTCTGGGACAGAATATCTGGCTACACCTTC. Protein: CASSLVWDRISGYTF.

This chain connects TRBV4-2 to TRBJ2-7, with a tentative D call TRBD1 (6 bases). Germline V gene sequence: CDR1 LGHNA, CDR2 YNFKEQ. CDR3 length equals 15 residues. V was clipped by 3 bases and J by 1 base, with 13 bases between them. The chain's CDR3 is CASSQGVGQSYEQYF. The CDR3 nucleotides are TGTGCCAGCAGCCAGGGCGTAGGACAGTCCTACGAGCAGTACTTC.

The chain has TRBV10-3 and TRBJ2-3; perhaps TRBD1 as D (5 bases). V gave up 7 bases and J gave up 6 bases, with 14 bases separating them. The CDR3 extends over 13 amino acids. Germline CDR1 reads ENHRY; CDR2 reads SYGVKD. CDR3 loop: CAITSDSHDTQYF. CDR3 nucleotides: TGTGCCATCACCTCAGACAGCCACGATACGCAGTATTTT.

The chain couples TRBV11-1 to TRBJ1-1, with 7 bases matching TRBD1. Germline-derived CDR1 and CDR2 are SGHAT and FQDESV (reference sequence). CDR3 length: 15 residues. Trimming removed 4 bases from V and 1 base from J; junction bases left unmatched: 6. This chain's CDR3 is CASSSWTGENTEAFF. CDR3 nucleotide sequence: TGTGCCAGCAGCTCTTGGACAGGCGAGAACACTGAAGCTTTCTTT.

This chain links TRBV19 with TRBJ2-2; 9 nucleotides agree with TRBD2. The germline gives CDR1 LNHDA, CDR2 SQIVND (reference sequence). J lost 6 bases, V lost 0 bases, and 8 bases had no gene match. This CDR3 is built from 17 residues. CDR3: CASSIDFAGGQAGELFF. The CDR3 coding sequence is TGTGCCAGTAGTATAGATTTCGCGGGGGGGCAAGCCGGGGAGCTGTTTTTT.